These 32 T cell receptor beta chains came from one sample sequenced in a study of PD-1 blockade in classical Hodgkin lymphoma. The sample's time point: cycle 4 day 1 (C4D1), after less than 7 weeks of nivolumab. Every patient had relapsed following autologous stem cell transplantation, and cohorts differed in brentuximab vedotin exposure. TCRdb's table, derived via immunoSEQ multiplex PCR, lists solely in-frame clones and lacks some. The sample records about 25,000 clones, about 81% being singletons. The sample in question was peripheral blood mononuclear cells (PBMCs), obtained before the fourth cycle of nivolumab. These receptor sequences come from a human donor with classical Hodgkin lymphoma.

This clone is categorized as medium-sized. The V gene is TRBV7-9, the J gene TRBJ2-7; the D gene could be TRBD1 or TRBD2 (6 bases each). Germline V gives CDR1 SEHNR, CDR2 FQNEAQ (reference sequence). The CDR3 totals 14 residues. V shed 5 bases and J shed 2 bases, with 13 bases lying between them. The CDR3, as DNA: TGTGCCAGCAGCCGATCAGGGGAGGCCTACGAGCAGTACTTC. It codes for CASSRSGEAYEQYF.

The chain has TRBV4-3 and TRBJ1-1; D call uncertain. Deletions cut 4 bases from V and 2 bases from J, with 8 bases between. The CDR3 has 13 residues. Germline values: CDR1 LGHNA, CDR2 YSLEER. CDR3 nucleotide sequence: TGCGCCAGCAGCCGAGCAGCAAACACTGAAGCTTTCTTT. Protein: CASSRAANTEAFF.

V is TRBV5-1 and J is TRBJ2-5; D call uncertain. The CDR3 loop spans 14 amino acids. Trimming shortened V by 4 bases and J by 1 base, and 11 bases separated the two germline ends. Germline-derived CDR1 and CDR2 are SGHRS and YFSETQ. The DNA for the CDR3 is TGCGCCAGCAGCCAACTCTCCCCCCAAGAGACCCAGTACTTC. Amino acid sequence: CASSQLSPQETQYF.

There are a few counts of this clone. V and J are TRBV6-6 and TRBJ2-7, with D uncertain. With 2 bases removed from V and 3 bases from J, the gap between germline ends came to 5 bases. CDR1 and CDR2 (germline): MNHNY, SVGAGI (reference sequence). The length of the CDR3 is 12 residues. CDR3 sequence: CASSYEHYEQYF. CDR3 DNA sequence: TGTGCCAGCAGTTACGAACACTACGAGCAGTACTTC.

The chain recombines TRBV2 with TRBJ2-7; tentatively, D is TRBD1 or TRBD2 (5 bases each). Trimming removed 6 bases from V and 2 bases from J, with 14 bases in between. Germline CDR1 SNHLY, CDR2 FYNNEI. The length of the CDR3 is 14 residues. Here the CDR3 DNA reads TGTGCCAGCAGGGGACCGGGCCTCCCCTACGAGCAGTACTTC. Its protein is CASRGPGLPYEQYF.

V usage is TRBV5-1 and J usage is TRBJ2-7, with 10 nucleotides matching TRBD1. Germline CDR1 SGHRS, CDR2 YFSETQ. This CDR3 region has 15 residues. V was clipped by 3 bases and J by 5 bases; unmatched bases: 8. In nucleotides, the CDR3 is TGCGCCAGCAGCTGGGCGGGACAGGGGAACGACGAGCAGTACTTC. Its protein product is CASSWAGQGNDEQYF.

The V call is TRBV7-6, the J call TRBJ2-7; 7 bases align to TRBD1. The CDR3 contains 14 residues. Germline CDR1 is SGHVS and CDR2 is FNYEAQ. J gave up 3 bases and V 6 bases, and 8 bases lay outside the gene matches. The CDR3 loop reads CASSSGTESYEQYF. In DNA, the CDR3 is TGTGCCAGCAGTTCCGGGACAGAAAGCTACGAGCAGTACTTC.

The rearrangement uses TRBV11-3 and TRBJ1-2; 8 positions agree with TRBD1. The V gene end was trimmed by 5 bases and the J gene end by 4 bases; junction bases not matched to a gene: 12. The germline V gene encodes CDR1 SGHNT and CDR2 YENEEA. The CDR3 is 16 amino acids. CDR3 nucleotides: TGTGCCAGCAGCCAGGAGGGGAGACAGGGGTCCTATGGCTACACCTTC. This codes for CASSQEGRQGSYGYTF. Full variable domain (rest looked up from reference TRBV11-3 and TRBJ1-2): EAGVVQSPRYKIIEKKQPVAFWCNPISGHNTLYWYLQNLGQGPELLIRYENEEAVDDSQLPKDRFSAERLKGVDSTLKIQPAELGDSAVYLCASSQEGRQGSYGYTFGSGTRLTVV.

The CDR3 bases are TGTGCCAGCAGCTTCCCAAAACGAGGGTATGACAATGAGCAGTTCTTC. Translation: CASSFPKRGYDNEQFF. The chain employs TRBV7-9 and TRBJ2-1, with D possibly TRBD2 on 5 matching bases. This CDR3 region has 16 residues. Germline loops: CDR1 SEHNR, CDR2 FQNEAQ (reference sequence). Trimming shortened V by 3 bases and J by 5 bases, and 17 bases separated the two germline ends.

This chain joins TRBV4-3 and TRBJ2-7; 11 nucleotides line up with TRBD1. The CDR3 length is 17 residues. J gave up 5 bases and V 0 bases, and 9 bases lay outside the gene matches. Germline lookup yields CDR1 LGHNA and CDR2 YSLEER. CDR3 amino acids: CASSQDEFGTGGHEQYF. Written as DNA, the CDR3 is TGCGCCAGCAGCCAAGATGAGTTCGGGACAGGGGGGCACGAGCAGTACTTC.

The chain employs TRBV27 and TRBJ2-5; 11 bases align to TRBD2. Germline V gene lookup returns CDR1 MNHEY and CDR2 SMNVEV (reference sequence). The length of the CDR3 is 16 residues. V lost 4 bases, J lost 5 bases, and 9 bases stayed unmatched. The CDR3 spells CASSSLAGAVRETQYF. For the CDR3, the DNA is TGTGCCAGCAGTTCACTAGCGGGGGCAGTCAGGGAGACCCAGTACTTC.

CDR3 in DNA: TGTGCCAGCAGTCCCCTAACGCTAGACTACGAGCAGTACTTC. It translates to CASSPLTLDYEQYF. The chain joins TRBV28 to TRBJ2-7; D gene ambiguous. CDR3 length: 14 residues. The V end was cut by 5 bases, the J end by 3 bases, with 14 bases between. CDR1 is MDHEN and CDR2 is SYDVKM in the germline V gene.

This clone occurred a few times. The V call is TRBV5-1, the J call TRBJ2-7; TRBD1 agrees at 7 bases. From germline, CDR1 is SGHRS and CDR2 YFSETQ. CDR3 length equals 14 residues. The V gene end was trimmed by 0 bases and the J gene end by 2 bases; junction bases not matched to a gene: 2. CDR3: CASSLDRGTYEQYF. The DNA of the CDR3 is TGCGCCAGCAGCTTGGACAGGGGCACCTACGAGCAGTACTTC.

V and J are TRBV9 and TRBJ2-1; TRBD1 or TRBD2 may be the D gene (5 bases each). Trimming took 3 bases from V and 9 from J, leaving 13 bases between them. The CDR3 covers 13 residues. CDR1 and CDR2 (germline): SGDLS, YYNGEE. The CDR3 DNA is TGTGCCAGCAGCGCCGAGGGGACGGGTGAGCAGTTCTTC. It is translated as CASSAEGTGEQFF.

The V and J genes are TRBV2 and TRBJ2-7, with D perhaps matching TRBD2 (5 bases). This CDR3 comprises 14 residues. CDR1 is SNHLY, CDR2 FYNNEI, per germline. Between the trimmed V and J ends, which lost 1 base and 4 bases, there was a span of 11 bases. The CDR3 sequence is CASSEDGVVYEQYF. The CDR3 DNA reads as TGTGCCAGCAGTGAAGACGGGGTGGTGTACGAGCAGTACTTC.

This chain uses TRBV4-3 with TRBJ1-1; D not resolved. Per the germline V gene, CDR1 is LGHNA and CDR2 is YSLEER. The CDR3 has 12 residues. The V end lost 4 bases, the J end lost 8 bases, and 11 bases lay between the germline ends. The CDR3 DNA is TGCGCCAGCAGCCCGACGCGAGGAGAAGCTTTCTTT. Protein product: CASSPTRGEAFF.

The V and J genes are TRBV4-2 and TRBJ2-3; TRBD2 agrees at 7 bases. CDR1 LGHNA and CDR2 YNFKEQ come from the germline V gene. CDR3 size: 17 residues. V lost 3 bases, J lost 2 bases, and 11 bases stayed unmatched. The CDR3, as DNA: TGTGCCAGCAGCCACCGGGGAGGGCGGGATAACACAGATACGCAGTATTTT. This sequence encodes CASSHRGGRDNTDTQYF.

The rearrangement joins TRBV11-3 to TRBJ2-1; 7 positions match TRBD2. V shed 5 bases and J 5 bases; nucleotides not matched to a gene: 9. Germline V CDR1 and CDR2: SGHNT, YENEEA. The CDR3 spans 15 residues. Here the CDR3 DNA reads TGTGCCAGCAGCCCCCCCTCGGGACTAAACAATGAGCAGTTCTTC. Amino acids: CASSPPSGLNNEQFF.

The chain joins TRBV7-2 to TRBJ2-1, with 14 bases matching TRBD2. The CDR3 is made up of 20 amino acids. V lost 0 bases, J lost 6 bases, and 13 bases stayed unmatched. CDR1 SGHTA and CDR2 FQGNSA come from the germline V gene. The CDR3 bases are TGTGCCAGCAGCTTAGCCCCGGGACTAGCGGGAGATGGGCGAATCAATGAGCAGTTCTTC. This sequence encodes CASSLAPGLAGDGRINEQFF.

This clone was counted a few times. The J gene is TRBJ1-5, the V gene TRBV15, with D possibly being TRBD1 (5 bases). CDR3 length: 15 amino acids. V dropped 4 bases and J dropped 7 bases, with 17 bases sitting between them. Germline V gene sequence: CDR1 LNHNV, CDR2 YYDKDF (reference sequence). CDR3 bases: TGTGCCACCAGCATCCTCTTGGGGACTGGCCAGCCCCAGCATTTT. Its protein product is CATSILLGTGQPQHF. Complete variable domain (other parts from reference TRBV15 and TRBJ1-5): DAMVIQNPRYQVTQFGKPVTLSCSQTLNHNVMYWYQQKSSQAPKLLFHYYDKDFNNEADTPDNFQSRRPNTSFCFLDIRSPGLGDTAMYLCATSILLGTGQPQHFGDGTRLSIL.

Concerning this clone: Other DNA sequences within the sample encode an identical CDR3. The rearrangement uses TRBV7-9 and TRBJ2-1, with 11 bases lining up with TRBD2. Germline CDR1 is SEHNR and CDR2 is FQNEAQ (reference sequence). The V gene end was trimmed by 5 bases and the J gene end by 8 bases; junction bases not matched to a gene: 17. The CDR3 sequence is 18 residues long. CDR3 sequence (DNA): TGTGCCAGCAGCCTACCCCCCAGACTAGCGGGGCCCCGCCATGAGCAGTTCTTC. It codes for CASSLPPRLAGPRHEQFF.

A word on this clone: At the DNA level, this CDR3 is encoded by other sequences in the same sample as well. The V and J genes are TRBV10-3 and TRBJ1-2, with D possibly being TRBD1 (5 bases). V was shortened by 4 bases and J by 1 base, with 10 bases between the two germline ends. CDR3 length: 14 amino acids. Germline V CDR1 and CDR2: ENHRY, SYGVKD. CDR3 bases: TGTGCCATCAGTGGGGACGGCCGTAACTATGGCTACACCTTC. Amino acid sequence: CAISGDGRNYGYTF.

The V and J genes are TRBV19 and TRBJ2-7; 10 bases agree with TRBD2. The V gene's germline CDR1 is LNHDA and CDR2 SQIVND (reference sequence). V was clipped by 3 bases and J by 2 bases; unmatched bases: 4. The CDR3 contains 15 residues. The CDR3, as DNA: TGTGCCAGTAGTATTCGCACTAGCGGGACCTACGAGCAGTACTTC. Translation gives CASSIRTSGTYEQYF.

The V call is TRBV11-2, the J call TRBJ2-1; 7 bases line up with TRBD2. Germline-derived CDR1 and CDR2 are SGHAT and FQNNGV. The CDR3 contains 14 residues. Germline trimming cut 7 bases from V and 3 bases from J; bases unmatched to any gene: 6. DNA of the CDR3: TGTGCCAGCATCTCTAGCGGATTCTACAATGAGCAGTTCTTC. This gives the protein CASISSGFYNEQFF.

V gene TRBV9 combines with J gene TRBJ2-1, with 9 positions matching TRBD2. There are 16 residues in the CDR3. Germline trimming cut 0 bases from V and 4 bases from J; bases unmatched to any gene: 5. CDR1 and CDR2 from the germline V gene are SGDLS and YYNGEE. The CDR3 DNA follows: TGTGCCAGCAGCGTAGCATCTAGCGGGATATACAATGAGCAGTTCTTC. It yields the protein CASSVASSGIYNEQFF.

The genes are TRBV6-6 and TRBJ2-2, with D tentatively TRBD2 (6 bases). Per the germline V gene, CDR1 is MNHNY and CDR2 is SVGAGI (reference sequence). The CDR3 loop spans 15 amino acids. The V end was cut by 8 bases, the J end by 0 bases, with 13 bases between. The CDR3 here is CASASGLSNTGELFF. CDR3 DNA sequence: TGTGCCAGCGCCTCGGGACTTTCGAACACCGGGGAGCTGTTTTTT.

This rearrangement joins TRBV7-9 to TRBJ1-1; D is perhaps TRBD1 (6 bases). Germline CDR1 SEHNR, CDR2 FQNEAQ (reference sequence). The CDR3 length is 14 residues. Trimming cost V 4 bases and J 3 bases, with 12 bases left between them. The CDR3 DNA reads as TGTGCCAGCAGCTCGAGGGGGGCCGACACTGAAGCTTTCTTT. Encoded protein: CASSSRGADTEAFF. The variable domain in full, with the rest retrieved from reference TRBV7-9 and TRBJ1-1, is DTGVSQNPRHKITKRGQNVTFRCDPISEHNRLYWYRQTLGQGPEFLTYFQNEAQLEKSRLLSDRFSAERPKGSFSTLEIQRTEQGDSAMYLCASSSRGADTEAFFGQGTRLTVV.

Here the CDR3 reads CASSLSGSPYEQYF. The DNA for the CDR3 is TGTGCCAGCAGCTTAAGCGGTTCCCCCTACGAGCAGTACTTC. V and J are TRBV13 and TRBJ2-7, with a tentative D call TRBD2 (5 bases). Trimming took off 2 bases at V and 2 bases at J, with 10 bases between the two ends. This CDR3 is 14 amino acids long. Germline V gene sequence: CDR1 PRHDT, CDR2 FYEKMQ (reference sequence).

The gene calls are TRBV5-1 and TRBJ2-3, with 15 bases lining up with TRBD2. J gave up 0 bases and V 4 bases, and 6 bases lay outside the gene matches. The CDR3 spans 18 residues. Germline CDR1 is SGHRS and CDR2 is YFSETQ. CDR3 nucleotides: TGCGCCAGCAGCACTGGACTAGCGGGAGGGTGGAGCACAGATACGCAGTATTTT. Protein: CASSTGLAGGWSTDTQYF.

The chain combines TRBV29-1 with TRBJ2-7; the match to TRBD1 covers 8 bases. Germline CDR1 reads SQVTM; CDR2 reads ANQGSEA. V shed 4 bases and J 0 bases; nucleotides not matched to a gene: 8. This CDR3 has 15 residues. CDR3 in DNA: TGCAGCGTTGTGGGTCACAGGGGGGCCTCCTACGAGCAGTACTTC. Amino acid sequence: CSVVGHRGASYEQYF.

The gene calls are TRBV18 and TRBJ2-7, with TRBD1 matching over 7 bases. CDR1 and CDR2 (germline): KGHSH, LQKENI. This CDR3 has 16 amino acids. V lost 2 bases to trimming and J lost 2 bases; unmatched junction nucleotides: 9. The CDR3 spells CASSPYGTVFPYEQYF. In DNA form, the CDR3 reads TGTGCCAGCTCACCATACGGGACAGTTTTTCCCTACGAGCAGTACTTC.

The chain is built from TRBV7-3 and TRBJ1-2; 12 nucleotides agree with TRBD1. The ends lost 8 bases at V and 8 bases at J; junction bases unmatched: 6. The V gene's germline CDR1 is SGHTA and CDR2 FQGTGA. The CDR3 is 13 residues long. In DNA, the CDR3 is TGTGCCAGCTGTGAAGGGACAGGGGGCGGCTACACCTTC. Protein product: CASCEGTGGGYTF.